Below, 8 T cell receptor beta chains from the same sample are listed, as sequenced in a study of TIL therapy for anti-PD-1-resistant metastatic lung cancer. Sequencing used immunoSEQ v3. Generated by immunoSEQ multiplex PCR, the TCRdb table keeps only in-frame clones and is missing some. The sample has about 57,000 clones; roughly 85% are singletons. Time point here: pre-treatment sample, taken before nivolumab and TIL therapy. This specimen consisted of blood, obtained at baseline. The receptors were gathered from a woman aged 25-85 years with non-small cell lung cancer.

The chain has TRBV7-2 and TRBJ2-7, with D hard to call. V lost 3 bases to trimming and J lost 7 bases, with 10 bases between them. The CDR3 covers 12 residues. Germline CDR1 is SGHTA and CDR2 is FQGNSA. CDR3 in amino acids: CASSLDHSEQYF. The CDR3 coding sequence is TGTGCCAGCAGCTTGGACCACTCAGAGCAGTACTTC.

V usage is TRBV6-5 and J usage is TRBJ2-5, with D hard to call. This CDR3 contains 13 residues. Germline V gene sequence: CDR1 MNHEY, CDR2 SVGAGI. The V gene lost 6 bases and the J gene lost 5 bases, with 13 bases spanning the gap. The CDR3 sequence: CASSESGPETQYF. CDR3 bases: TGTGCCAGCAGCGAATCCGGGCCCGAGACCCAGTACTTC.

This chain uses TRBV5-1 with TRBJ2-7; TRBD2 might be the D (6 bases). CDR3 length: 13 amino acids. Trimming removed 3 bases at V and 3 bases at J, with 10 bases between. Germline-derived CDR1 and CDR2 are SGHRS and YFSETQ. The CDR3 DNA reads TGCGCCAGCAGCTCGGAGGGTCTCTACGAGCAGTACTTC. Residues: CASSSEGLYEQYF.

This clone has just a few counts. This chain connects TRBV29-1 to TRBJ1-2; D may be TRBD1 (6 bases). Trimming left V 3 bases short and J 2 bases short, with 13 bases between. This CDR3 is built from 14 residues. Germline CDR1 reads SQVTM; CDR2 reads ANQGSEA. The CDR3 sequence: CSVDPTGQNYGYTF. The CDR3 bases are TGCAGCGTTGACCCCACAGGGCAGAACTATGGCTACACCTTC.

There are a few counts of this clone. The gene calls are TRBV6-6 and TRBJ2-4, with D possibly called TRBD1 or TRBD2 (5 bases each). The ends were cut back, 10 bases at V and 8 bases at J, with 15 bases in the middle. Germline V gives CDR1 MNHNY, CDR2 SVGAGI (reference sequence). This CDR3 has 12 amino acids. CDR3 DNA sequence: TGTGCCACCCGAGGGCAAGGGGACATTCAGTACTTC. The encoded protein is CATRGQGDIQYF.

The chain is built from TRBV30 and TRBJ2-1; the D is unclear. Per the germline V gene, CDR1 is GTSNPN and CDR2 is SVGIG (reference sequence). V shed 0 bases and J shed 7 bases, with 10 bases lying between them. This CDR3 has 13 amino acids. CDR3 nucleotide sequence: TGTGCCTGGAGTGTGGGCCTTAGGAATGAGCAGTTCTTC. Protein sequence: CAWSVGLRNEQFF.

The chain is built from TRBV18 and TRBJ2-1, with 8 positions matching TRBD1. This CDR3 spans 16 amino acids. Germline V gene lookup returns CDR1 KGHSH and CDR2 LQKENI. Trimming at V came to 5 bases and at J to 0 bases, leaving 6 bases not matched to a gene. CDR3 residues: CASSTRQGSSYNEQFF. The DNA of the CDR3 is TGTGCCAGCTCAACGAGACAGGGGAGCTCCTACAATGAGCAGTTCTTC.

The rearrangement links TRBV7-2 to TRBJ2-3; no firm D call. The CDR3 spans 16 residues. Germline CDR1 is SGHTA and CDR2 is FQGNSA. Trimming pared 8 bases from V and 1 base from J, leaving 19 bases between. The CDR3 loop is CASLRWPSLGTDTQYF. The CDR3 region has the DNA TGTGCCAGCCTCAGATGGCCATCTCTAGGCACAGATACGCAGTATTTT.